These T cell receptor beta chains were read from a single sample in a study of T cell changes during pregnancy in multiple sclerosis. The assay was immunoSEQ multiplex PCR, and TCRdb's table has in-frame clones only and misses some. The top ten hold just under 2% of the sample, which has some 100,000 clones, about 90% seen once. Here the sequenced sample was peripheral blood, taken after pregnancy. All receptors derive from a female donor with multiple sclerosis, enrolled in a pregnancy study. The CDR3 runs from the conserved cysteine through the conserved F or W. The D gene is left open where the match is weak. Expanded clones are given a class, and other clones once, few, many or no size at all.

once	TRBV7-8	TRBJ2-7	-	CASSPPFEGRAYEQYF	TGTGCCAGCAGCCCACCATTCGAGGGAAGGGCCTACGAGCAGTACTTC
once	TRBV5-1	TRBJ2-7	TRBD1	CASSVGQGRSYEQYF	TGCGCCAGCAGCGTGGGACAGGGCCGTTCCTACGAGCAGTACTTC
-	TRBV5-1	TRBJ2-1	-	CASRIGILVNEQFF	TGCGCCAGCAGGATAGGGATACTAGTTAATGAGCAGTTCTTC
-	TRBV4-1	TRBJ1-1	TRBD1	CASSPRGSNTEAFF	TGCGCCAGCAGCCCCAGGGGGTCGAACACTGAAGCTTTCTTT
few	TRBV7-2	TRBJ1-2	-	CASSSSGGLGYTF	TGTGCCAGCAGTTCATCGGGGGGGCTCGGCTACACCTTC
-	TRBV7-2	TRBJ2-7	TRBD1	CASSTDRFYEQYF	TGTGCCAGCAGTACGGACAGGTTCTACGAGCAGTACTTC
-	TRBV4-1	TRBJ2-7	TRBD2	CASSQPPSGGAHEQYF	TGCGCCAGCAGCCAACCTCCTAGCGGGGGGGCCCACGAGCAGTACTTC
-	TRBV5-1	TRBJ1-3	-	CASSQTGIGNTIYF	TGCGCCAGCAGTCAAACAGGGATTGGAAACACCATATATTTT
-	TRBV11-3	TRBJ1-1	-	CASSLVEGADEAFF	TGTGCCAGCAGCTTAGTTGAGGGAGCTGATGAAGCTTTCTTT
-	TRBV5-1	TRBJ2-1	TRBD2	CASSFETSGYNEQFF	TGCGCCAGCAGCTTCGAGACTAGCGGCTACAATGAGCAGTTCTTC
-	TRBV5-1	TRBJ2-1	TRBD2	CASSSLAGSSSNYNEQFF	TGCGCCAGCAGCTCGCTAGCGGGTTCGTCATCAAACTACAATGAGCAGTTCTTC
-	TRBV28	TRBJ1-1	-	CASSPGDNTEAFF	TGTGCCAGCAGTCCAGGGGATAACACTGAAGCTTTCTTT
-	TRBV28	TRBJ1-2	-	CASITTGTNYGYTF	TGTGCCAGCATCACCACAGGGACCAACTATGGCTACACCTTC
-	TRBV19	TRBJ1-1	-	CASAPFRVMNTEAFF	TGTGCCAGTGCCCCGTTCAGGGTAATGAACACTGAAGCTTTCTTT
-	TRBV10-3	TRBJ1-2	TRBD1	CAISDPGQGYGYTF	TGTGCCATCAGCGACCCGGGACAGGGGTATGGCTACACCTTC